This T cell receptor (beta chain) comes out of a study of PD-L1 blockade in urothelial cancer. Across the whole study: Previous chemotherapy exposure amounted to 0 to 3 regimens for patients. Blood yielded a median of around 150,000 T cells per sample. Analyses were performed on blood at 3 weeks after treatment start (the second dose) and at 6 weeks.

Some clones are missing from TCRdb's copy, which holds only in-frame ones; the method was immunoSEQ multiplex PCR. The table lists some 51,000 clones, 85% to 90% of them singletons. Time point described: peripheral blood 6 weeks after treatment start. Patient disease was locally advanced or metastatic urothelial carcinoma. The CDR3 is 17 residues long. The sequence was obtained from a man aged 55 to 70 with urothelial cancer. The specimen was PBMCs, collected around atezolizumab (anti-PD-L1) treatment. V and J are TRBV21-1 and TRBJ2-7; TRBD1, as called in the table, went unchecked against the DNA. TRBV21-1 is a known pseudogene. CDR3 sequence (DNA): TGTGCCAGCAGCAAAGCTAAATGGACAGGGATCCCCTACGAGCAGTACTTC. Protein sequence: CASSKAKWTGIPYEQYF.